This T cell receptor (beta chain) came from a study of blood T cells in healthy people across ages (dated by TCRdb to between 2014 and 2017). A note on the overall study: In model experiments, template switching captured about one uniquely barcoded TCR beta cDNA molecule for every two T cells. Using deep sequencing normalized with unique cDNA molecular identifiers, the study measured how TCR beta repertoire diversity changes with age. The donors were split into four age groups: young (average approximately 16 years), middle-aged (nearly 40), aged (over 55) and long-lived (approximately 80). To avoid experimental bias, donors of different ages were distributed randomly across sequencing lanes. The study analyzed two additional independent replicas of 1 million unique cDNA reads from the same blood draw for two donors, one aged 18 to 29 and one aged 80 or older.

The donors were some 36 Caucasian individuals from Russia, aged roughly 6 to 95 years, who were systemically healthy. Around 10 milliliters of peripheral blood were collected from each donor into EDTA-treated Vacutainer tubes. PBMCs were isolated by Ficoll-Paque density-gradient centrifugation, with at least 7 million obtained per sample. Total RNA was extracted from PBMCs with Trizol reagent, with at least 5.5 micrograms obtained per sample. For every donor, flow cytometry on a PBMC aliquot measured the percentage of naive CD45RAhigh/CD27high T cells. General study outcomes and caveats: Conclusive comparison of naive and antigen-experienced compartments was prevented by the profiling of bulk unsorted PBMCs. Compared with the aged group, more naive CD4+ T cells, fewer expanded clones and increased TCR diversity were shown by the long-lived group, suggesting age selection. Observed TCR beta diversity correlated strongly with the percentage of naive T cells measured by flow cytometry. Total diversity estimates from one million sequenced T cells were considered lower bounds and underestimates. Observed TCR beta diversity per million T cells fell roughly linearly with age, and a significant reduction was already apparent by age roughly 40. Donor CMV infection status was unknown, potentially confounding age-related changes in expanded clonotypes.

Libraries were built with 5' RACE. Sequencing used an Illumina HiSeq 2500. A second PCR of roughly 7 to 11 cycles was performed with a sample-barcoded 5' primer and a J-beta primer mix. A template-switch 5' adaptor carrying 12 random nucleotides introduced a unique molecular identifier onto each TCR beta cDNA molecule. Each sample yielded at least 2.5 million CDR3-containing paired-end reads. All of the RNA was converted into first-strand cDNA using the Mint cDNA synthesis kit, with a TRBC-specific oligonucleotide serving as the primer. Following uracil-DNA glycosylase treatment, a first 18-cycle PCR with universal primers M1SS and BC2_uni_R was performed on all cDNA. Concerning the study's data processing: For normalization, 1 million high-quality reads were randomly selected from each sample, with every read carrying a distinct molecular identifier. Reads sharing molecular identifiers were discarded rather than binned into consensus sequences. MiTCR, run with a Q25 quality threshold and the strictest error-elimination algorithm, handled CDR3 identification, clonotype clustering and error correction. Lower-bound total TCR beta diversity was estimated with a nonparametric unseen species model using Euler transformation. Starting from the raw public reads, TCRdb applied fastp trimming at Q25, assembled clones with MiXCR and retained in-frame beta chains. Every entry covers one CDR3 protein and lists the most common genes and DNA from its rows. The V and J calls were not made by the authors but by TCRdb's processing. Recorded for this sample are under 1,000,000 distinct CDR3 sequences; around half of them occurred a single time. 15% to 20% of the sample is taken by the ten largest.

As concerns this clonotype: This receptor's antigen is unknown. No much larger clone is present one base from it, and per-base qualities are unavailable.

Germline trimming: 1 base from V, 9 bases from J; junction bases outside gene matches: 6. CDR1 and CDR2 are drawn from the germline V gene (reference sequence): DFQATT, SNEGSKA. The cysteine opens and the phenylalanine closes a CDR3 of 14 amino acids. CDR3 DNA is the only sequence kept; it has 42 bases, read in frame from the first base. The chain is made from TRBV20-1 and TRBJ2-1; the central 10 bases match TRBD2. This receptor was identified in a man older than 75 in good health. Input material: blood. Here the CDR3 is given as CSARGLAGAIEQFF. The sequenced DNA: TGCAGTGCTAGAGGGCTAGCGGGAGCGATTGAGCAGTTCTTC.